The clone carrying this T cell receptor beta chain was counted a few times. The antigen is undetermined. The junction had 14 bases not matched to a gene; V was cut back by 3 bases and J by 1 base. From germline, CDR1 is LNHDA and CDR2 SQIVND (reference sequence). The CDR3 has 19 amino acids. This sample is part of a study of regulatory T cells in long-lasting Graves disease. Findings and limits, study-wide: The study found lower TCR diversity in persistent Graves' patients than in newly diagnosed ones. Persistent disease preferred TRBV28, TRBJ1-2 and TRBJ2-5; new disease, TRBV20-1 and TRBJ2-1.

Time point noted: newly diagnosed GD, antithyroid drugs for less than 3 months. Following extraction of RNA from PBMCs, that RNA was used to make the TCR library. The patients included were those that came from an endocrinology department in Xi'an, China. Arm-PCR of CDR3 regions and iRepertoire HTBI primers were the basis on which TCR beta libraries were built. Via MiXCR, TCRdb re-called the multiplex PCR reads, giving one row per CDR3 protein. The repertoire includes fewer than 350,000 distinct CDR3 sequences, 15% to 20% of them detected once, and about 36% sits in the top ten. This TCR derives from a female donor with Graves disease. V usage is TRBV19 and J usage is TRBJ2-3, with TRBD1 matching over 9 bases. The sequences come from peripheral blood mononuclear cells (PBMCs), collected at new diagnosis, from a patient treated with antithyroid drugs. The DNA of the CDR3 is TGTGCCAGTAGTATCAGAGGACAGGGGCTAGCGGTACGCACAGATACGCAGTATTTT. Its protein is CASSIRGQGLAVRTDTQYF.